This entry lists 25 T cell receptor beta chains sequenced from one sample in a study of blood T cells in healthy people across ages. The second PCR ran about 6 to 11 cycles with a sample-barcoded 5' primer and J-beta primers. TCRdb processed the 5' RACE reads anew with MiXCR; each CDR3 protein has one entry. The sample records about 1,000,000 distinct CDR3 sequences, under 55% being singletons. Sequenced: blood. The receptors here all came from a woman aged 60-70 years in good health.

J is TRBJ2-3 and V is TRBV28; no clear D gene. The ends were cut back, 6 bases at V and 0 bases at J, with 16 bases in the middle. The CDR3 has 16 amino acids. In germline, CDR1 is MDHEN, CDR2 SYDVKM. The CDR3 region is CASRTPASLSTDTQYF. For the CDR3, the DNA is TGTGCCAGCAGAACGCCAGCGAGTCTCAGCACAGATACGCAGTATTTT.

This clonotype has a handful of counts. The CDR3 coding sequence is TGTGCCAGCAGCTTAGGGGCACAGGGGAAATCCTACAATGAGCAGTTCTTC. The encoded protein is CASSLGAQGKSYNEQFF. The chain has TRBV13 and TRBJ2-1; 7 bases match TRBD1. The CDR3 runs 17 residues. Germline V gene data show CDR1 as PRHDT and CDR2 as FYEKMQ (reference sequence). The junction had 6 bases not matched to a gene; V was cut back by 0 bases and J by 1 base.

In this sample, this clonotype turned up once. This sequence joins TRBV15 and TRBJ2-5; D gene unclear. Germline V gives CDR1 LNHNV, CDR2 YYDKDF (reference sequence). The CDR3 is 15 residues long. The V end lost 0 bases, the J end lost 1 base, and 9 bases lay between the germline ends. The CDR3 DNA reads TGTGCCACCAGCAGAGATCGCAGCGCCCAAGAGACCCAGTACTTC. Translation gives CATSRDRSAQETQYF.

V is TRBV9 and J is TRBJ2-1, with TRBD2 matching over 10 bases. CDR3 length equals 16 residues. The germline gives CDR1 SGDLS, CDR2 YYNGEE. Trimming removed 3 bases from V and 2 bases from J; junction bases left unmatched: 5. CDR3 loop: CASSALAGETYNEQFF. The CDR3 DNA reads as TGTGCCAGCAGCGCCCTAGCGGGAGAGACCTACAATGAGCAGTTCTTC.

This sequence joins TRBV2 and TRBJ1-2, with D hard to call. This CDR3 has 14 amino acids. Germline V gene sequence: CDR1 SNHLY, CDR2 FYNNEI. Deletions cut 1 base from V and 3 bases from J, with 9 bases between. CDR3 in amino acids: CASSEDRRYYGYTF. The DNA for the CDR3 is TGTGCCAGCAGTGAAGATCGGCGGTACTATGGCTACACCTTC.

This clonotype has a handful of counts. The chain links TRBV28 to TRBJ2-5; the match to TRBD2 covers 14 bases. The J call may be mistaken, given a closer DNA end match to TRBJ2-7. Germline V gene lookup returns CDR1 MDHEN and CDR2 SYDVKM. The CDR3 loop spans 15 amino acids. DNA for the CDR3: TGTGCCAGCAGTCCGAGGACTAGCGGGAGGATCGAGCAGTACTTC. It is translated as CASSPRTSGRIEQYF.

The chain uses TRBV6-2 or TRBV6-3 and TRBJ2-3; D gene uncertain. Germline V CDR1 and CDR2: MNHEY, SVGEGT. The CDR3 consists of 13 residues. Trimming cost V 8 bases and J 2 bases, with 11 bases left between them. The CDR3 DNA sequence: TGTGCCAGCCGGGTGATGCCCACAGATACGCAGTATTTT. Translating it yields CASRVMPTDTQYF.

The gene calls are TRBV5-1 and TRBJ2-7; 8 bases are shared with TRBD2. The junction had 8 bases not matched to a gene; V was cut back by 3 bases and J by 0 bases. Germline V gene lookup returns CDR1 SGHRS and CDR2 YFSETQ. The length of the CDR3 is 16 residues. CDR3: CASSSAGAESSYEQYF. The CDR3 nucleotides read TGCGCCAGCAGCTCAGCGGGAGCCGAGAGCTCCTACGAGCAGTACTTC. The full variable domain, in which reference TRBV5-1 and TRBJ2-7 provide the parts outside the CDR3, is KAGVTQTPRYLIKTRGQQVTLSCSPISGHRSVSWYQQTPGQGLQFLFEYFSETQRNKGNFPGRFSGRQFSNSRSEMNVSTLELGDSALYLCASSSAGAESSYEQYFGPGTRLTVT.

The chain couples TRBV10-3 to TRBJ2-7; D is undetermined. This CDR3 spans 13 amino acids. V lost 0 bases, J lost 7 bases, and 10 bases lay in between. Germline V gene data show CDR1 as ENHRY and CDR2 as SYGVKD. The CDR3 loop is CAISESVGNEQYF. The CDR3 DNA reads TGTGCCATCAGTGAGTCGGTGGGCAATGAGCAGTACTTC.

V gene TRBV5-6 combines with J gene TRBJ2-3, with D perhaps matching TRBD1 (7 bases). Germline V lookup: CDR1 SGHDT, CDR2 YYEEEE. The V gene lost 1 base and the J gene lost 6 bases, with 18 bases spanning the gap. The CDR3 sequence is 16 residues long. CDR3 sequence: CASSLRRQGGWDTQYF. The CDR3 region has the DNA TGTGCCAGCAGCTTGAGGCGACAGGGAGGATGGGATACGCAGTATTTT.

This chain connects TRBV6-6 to TRBJ1-2; TRBD1 might be the D (6 bases). The V end was cut by 5 bases, the J end by 8 bases, with 21 bases between. Germline values: CDR1 MNHNY, CDR2 SVGAGI (reference sequence). The length of the CDR3 is 15 residues. The CDR3 nucleotides read TGTGCCAGCAGTCGGCACAGGGCCACCGCCTTCGGCTACACCTTC. Its translation is CASSRHRATAFGYTF.

This chain uses TRBV7-9 with TRBJ1-1, with TRBD1 matching over 9 bases. With V trimmed by 2 bases and J by 7 bases, 5 bases remained unmatched. The CDR3 consists of 14 residues. Germline CDR1 reads SEHNR; CDR2 reads FQNEAQ (reference sequence). The CDR3, as DNA: TGTGCCAGCAGCTTAACGACAGGGGGAGGTGAAGCTTTCTTT. This translates into CASSLTTGGGEAFF. The whole variable domain, filled in from reference TRBV7-9 and TRBJ1-1, reads DTGVSQNPRHKITKRGQNVTFRCDPISEHNRLYWYRQTLGQGPEFLTYFQNEAQLEKSRLLSDRFSAERPKGSFSTLEIQRTEQGDSAMYLCASSLTTGGGEAFFGQGTRLTVV.

This rearrangement joins TRBV7-2 to TRBJ2-1; 8 bases are a match to TRBD1. This CDR3 comprises 16 residues. The V segment lost 4 bases and the J segment 3 bases; nucleotides outside the gene matches: 8. Per the germline V gene, CDR1 is SGHTA and CDR2 is FQGNSA. The CDR3 DNA sequence: TGTGCCAGCAGCTCCCCGGGACAGGTCCTCTACAATGAGCAGTTCTTC. Its translation is CASSSPGQVLYNEQFF.

This chain connects TRBV29-1 to TRBJ2-5, with 7 nucleotides matching TRBD2. Germline values: CDR1 SQVTM, CDR2 ANQGSEA. This CDR3 has 16 amino acids. Losses at the gene ends were 4 bases for V and 2 bases for J; bases not matched to a gene: 13. As DNA, the CDR3 is TGCAGCGTTGTGGGGAACCCGGGGGGAGAACAAGAGACCCAGTACTTC. Amino acids: CSVVGNPGGEQETQYF. The whole variable domain, remainder taken from reference TRBV29-1 and TRBJ2-5, is SAVISQKPSRDICQRGTSLTIQCQVDSQVTMMFWYRQQPGQSLTLIATANQGSEATYESGFVIDKFPISRPNLTFSTLTVSNMSPEDSSIYLCSVVGNPGGEQETQYFGPGTRLLVL.

The J gene is TRBJ2-3, the V gene TRBV9; D may be TRBD2 (6 bases). The V gene's germline CDR1 is SGDLS and CDR2 YYNGEE. This CDR3 has 16 amino acids. V was clipped by 6 bases and J by 2 bases, with 19 bases between them. The CDR3 sequence is CASNLAGGGATDTQYF. The CDR3 DNA sequence: TGTGCCAGCAATTTGGCCGGCGGAGGGGCCACAGATACGCAGTATTTT.

The CDR3 DNA reads as TGTGCCAGCAGCAACACCGGGACTAAGGGTTTTAATGAGCAGTTCTTC. As protein: CASSNTGTKGFNEQFF. The chain has TRBV7-8 and TRBJ2-1, with 7 bases aligning to TRBD2. From germline, CDR1 is SGHVS and CDR2 FQNEAQ. With 5 bases clipped from V and 7 bases from J, the junction kept 14 bases outside the gene matches. The CDR3 totals 16 residues. Complete variable domain (other parts from reference TRBV7-8 and TRBJ2-1): GAGVSQSPRYKVAKRGQDVALRCDPISGHVSLFWYQQALGQGPEFLTYFQNEAQLDKSGLPSDRFFAERPEGSVSTLKIQRTQQEDSAVYLCASSNTGTKGFNEQFFGPGTRLTVL.

This clonotype was seen only a few times. The V call is TRBV12-3 or TRBV12-4, the J call TRBJ1-5, with 11 positions matching TRBD1. V lost 3 bases to trimming and J lost 0 bases; unmatched junction nucleotides: 7. This CDR3 is built from 18 residues. The CDR3 DNA reads as TGTGCCAGCAGTTTTTGGACAGGGGGCGCAGATAGCAATCAGCCCCAGCATTTT. This sequence encodes CASSFWTGGADSNQPQHF.

V is TRBV11-2 and J is TRBJ2-7; weak D call: TRBD1 (5 bases). The CDR3 length is 15 residues. V gave up 3 bases and J gave up 0 bases, with 12 bases separating them. CDR1 is SGHAT, CDR2 FQNNGV, per germline. For the CDR3, the DNA is TGTGCCAGCAGCTTTATCAGGGCAAGCTCCTACGAGCAGTACTTC. Its translation: CASSFIRASSYEQYF.

With regard to this clonotype: Mismatch with germline at one junction end may stem from a read error. The J gene is TRBJ1-1, the V gene TRBV5-6; TRBD1 matches at 9 bases. This CDR3 has 15 amino acids. CDR1 is SGHDT, CDR2 YYEEEE, per germline. In DNA, the CDR3 is TGTGCCAGCAGTTTGGGACAGGGCGAACACACTGAAGCTTTCTTT. Protein product: CASSLGQGEHTEAFF.

This clonotype was seen a few times. The chain uses TRBV23-1 and TRBJ1-1, with D perhaps TRBD1 (5 bases). TRBV23-1 is given ORF status, its function remaining uncertain. The CDR3 has 14 residues. V dropped 4 bases and J dropped 10 bases, with 19 bases sitting between them. DNA for the CDR3: TGCGCCAGCAGTCTGGGGGGGACCCGAGGAGGAGCTTTCTTT. As protein: CASSLGGTRGGAFF.

The V and J genes are TRBV12-3 or TRBV12-4 and TRBJ2-3, with 7 bases fitting TRBD2. CDR3 length equals 13 residues. V was clipped by 8 bases and J by 6 bases; unmatched bases: 8. In DNA form, the CDR3 reads TGTGCCAGCGGGGGAGGGCCTTGGGATACGCAGTATTTT. The encoded protein is CASGGGPWDTQYF.

This clonotype was counted a few times. The chain uses TRBV28 and TRBJ1-1; D ambiguous. The CDR3 runs to 13 residues. The V and J ends lost 7 bases and 2 bases respectively, with 11 bases between them. The germline gives CDR1 MDHEN, CDR2 SYDVKM. The CDR3 region has the DNA TGTGCCAGCACCTTCGGACGAAACACTGAAGCTTTCTTT. This gives the protein CASTFGRNTEAFF.

The genes are TRBV24-1 and TRBJ2-1; D is ambiguous. The CDR3 covers 13 residues. From germline, CDR1 is KGHDR and CDR2 SFDVKD. Between the trimmed V and J ends, which lost 4 bases and 4 bases, there was a span of 7 bases. DNA for the CDR3: TGTGCCACCAGTGAAGGTCCGTACAATGAGCAGTTCTTC. This codes for CATSEGPYNEQFF.

This chain connects TRBV18 to TRBJ2-5; TRBD1 matches 9 bases. The J call may be incorrect, as the DNA end agrees better with TRBJ2-7. The CDR3 runs to 17 residues. Germline V gene sequence: CDR1 KGHSH, CDR2 LQKENI. As DNA, the CDR3 is TGTGCCAGCTCACCACGTGGGAGTGGACAGGGGTCCTACGAGCAGTACTTC. This sequence encodes CASSPRGSGQGSYEQYF.

This clonotype was detected a few times. CDR3 loop: CSASSLAGDWEQYF. In DNA, the CDR3 is TGCAGTGCTAGCTCACTAGCGGGAGATTGGGAGCAGTACTTC. The V gene is TRBV20-1, the J gene TRBJ2-5; TRBD2 matches at 11 bases. The germline gives CDR1 DFQATT, CDR2 SNEGSKA (reference sequence). The CDR3 covers 14 residues. After removal of 3 bases from V and 11 bases from J, the junction contained 11 bases not matched to a gene.